This TCR beta chain was recorded in a study of beta chain features in type 1 diabetes. With 0 bases removed from V and 3 bases from J, the gap between germline ends came to 13 bases. The CDR3 has 16 amino acids. In germline, CDR1 is MGHRA, CDR2 YSYEKL. Worth noting for this clone: As yet, its antigen is unknown.

Every bit of the isolated RNA underwent reverse transcription, so sequencing read expressed TCRB transcripts. Measured with immunoSEQ multiplex PCR; TCRdb has only the in-frame clones, and not every one. This sample carries 150,000 or so clones, roughly 59% of them seen once, and the ten largest clones take about 0.081%. Regarding the study as a whole: Cells with high TCR expression could be over-represented by cDNA sequencing. Naive, central memory and Treg TCRB repertoires appeared more alike in patients than in healthy donors. The analysis here could not establish whether HLA type shapes TCRB rearrangement. All four CD4+ subsets of Type 1 diabetes patients contained TCRB CDR3s that were moderately but significantly shorter.

CD4+ cells of the naive, central memory, regulatory and stem cell-like memory types were sorted via CD45RO/CCR7/CD25/CD127/CD95/CD27. The J gene is TRBJ2-3, the V gene TRBV4-1; no firm D call. Input material: naive CD4+ T cells from blood. This sequence originates from a man aged 25-45 years with type 1 diabetes. The CDR3 bases are TGCGCCAGCAGCCAAGATTACCCCCTGGGTACAGATACGCAGTATTTT. This translates into CASSQDYPLGTDTQYF.